This T cell receptor beta chain was recorded in a study of identical twins. Germline trimming cut 6 bases from V and 6 bases from J; bases unmatched to any gene: 8. This CDR3 has 15 amino acids. This clonotype was seen many times. Its antigen remains unknown. General study results and limits: Weaker excess twin sharing was observed in beta out-of-frame sequences. The more abundant beta clonotypes in cord blood had fewer insertions, and memory repertoires did not show this.

Each cDNA held unique molecular identifiers, and template switching gave it a universal primer site. TCRdb analysed the 5' RACE reads with MiXCR anew, one entry per CDR3 protein. The sample holds hundreds of thousands of distinct CDR3 sequences, 7.5% seen once. Another study also made use of these data, one on yellow fever vaccine responses in identical twins. This second report adds: Reportedly, twins showed a vaccine T cell response that looked partly convergent and partly personalized.

The sample comprised memory (CD45RO+) T cells sorted from blood. This TCR came from a woman under 30 in good health. The rearrangement uses TRBV12-3 or TRBV12-4 and TRBJ1-5; 10 positions match TRBD1. The chain's CDR3 is CASSPGQGSSQPQHF. In nucleotides, the CDR3 is TGTGCCAGCAGCCCGGGACAGGGGTCTAGTCAGCCCCAGCATTTT.